The sequence of this TCR beta chain was determined in a study of cytomegalovirus exposure and HLA in healthy donors. Study-level information: Unique TCR beta sequences numbering around 110 million came from some 200 million T cells in an earlier analysis. An early data release held some 85 million unique TCRs from HLA-typed donors.

Regarding the study as a whole: Later examination showed HLA-associated TCR beta chains had greater clonal expansion than equally common others. In vitro work confirmed that three CMV-associated chains recognize CMV antigens.

The study ran its PCR with 60 Vbeta and 13 Jbeta primers. Sequencing used immunoSEQ multiplex PCR; TCRdb keeps in-frame clones, though not all of them. The data contain about 130,000 clones, 77% of them singletons. In regard to this clone: Its antigen is unknown.

This CDR3 spans 16 amino acids. The V gene's germline CDR1 is MNHEY and CDR2 SVGAGI. The V segment lost 0 bases and the J segment 6 bases; nucleotides outside the gene matches: 11. Sequences were obtained from PBMCs. The gene calls are TRBV6-5 and TRBJ2-7, with TRBD2 identical over 7 bases. The TCR originated in a man aged 25 to 40 in good health and CMV-seronegative. CDR3 region: CASSYSVGGPSREQYF. DNA for the CDR3: TGTGCCAGCAGTTACTCCGTGGGAGGGCCCTCTCGCGAGCAGTACTTC.